The sequence of this T cell receptor beta chain was determined in a study of circulating tumor DNA in untreated peripheral T-cell lymphoma. The assay was immunoSEQ multiplex PCR, and TCRdb's table has in-frame clones only and misses some. The sample contains thousands of clones, 71% of which appear only once. This tumor tissue came from a pretreatment baseline collection. Points on this clone: Its antigen is currently unknown.

CDR1 is MDHEN and CDR2 is SYDVKM in the germline V gene. This CDR3 region has 14 residues. Germline trimming cut 3 bases from V and 5 bases from J; bases unmatched to any gene: 5. Notes on the study in general: In approximately 78% of patients, tumor-specific clonotypes were identified.

This receptor was identified in a human donor with peripheral T-cell lymphoma. Input material: tumor tissue. The chain links TRBV28 to TRBJ2-7; TRBD1 matches 9 bases. CDR3 protein: CASSFQTGGHEQYF. CDR3 nucleotides: TGTGCCAGCAGTTTCCAGACAGGGGGACACGAGCAGTACTTC.